A few counts support the clone carrying this TCR beta chain. What it binds is not known. Regarding time point: patch test 2, 6 weeks after DPC sensitization. Treatment defined: therapeutic diphenylcyclopropenone sensitization with weekly scalp DPC. The CDR3 contains 15 residues. Per the germline V gene, CDR1 is SGHVS and CDR2 is FQNEAQ. Trimming took off 5 bases at V and 3 bases at J, with 13 bases between the two ends. The sample comes from a study of human T cells and chemical hapten exposure. Study background: Alopecia areata, totalis or universalis was found in mostly female patients. Study conclusions and caveats: More PT1 expanded TCRs went with higher patch test scores.

In the original processing: TCR counts had a median of about 99,000 per sample and spanned roughly 20,000 to 750,000. TCRdb re-called the RACE reads with MiXCR, one entry per CDR3 protein. The V and J calls were determined by TCRdb, not by the authors. The sample shows 360,000 or so distinct CDR3 sequences, roughly 6% of them seen only once. The starting material was whole blood, obtained in connection with sensitization to the hapten diphenylcyclopropenone (DPC). This chain uses TRBV7-8 with TRBJ1-4; D perhaps matches TRBD1 (5 bases). The receptor comes from a woman between 18 and 29 years old with alopecia areata. Some clones in this sample may be carry-over from other donors' samples. The CDR3 sequence: CASSRAQAPNEKLFF. CDR3 coding DNA: TGTGCCAGCAGCCGAGCACAGGCCCCTAATGAAAAACTGTTTTTT.